This TCR beta chain is drawn from a study of human T cells and chemical hapten exposure (dated by TCRdb to the early 2020s). The study in broad terms: For sensitization, 2% DPC in acetone was applied to a roughly 2 cm by roughly 2 cm area of upper inner arm skin. Throughout the study period of about 25 weeks, patients also received therapeutic DPC doses to the scalp every week. Patch testing was performed on the upper back with Finn chambers containing 0.01% DPC, and the patch tests were scored after 6 days according to International Contact Dermatitis Research Group standards. The mostly female patient cohort included alopecia areata with under or over 50% scalp involvement, alopecia totalis and alopecia universalis. Libraries were pooled for sequencing, and variation in per-sample TCR yields was attributed mainly to small differences in library volumes within the pool. This study followed changes in the peripheral blood TCR repertoire in vivo during primary and secondary sensitization of alopecia patients to the hapten diphenylcyclopropenone (DPC). Patient blood was sampled pre-sensitization (week 0) and at 2, 6 and about 24 weeks after DPC sensitization. For TCR sequencing, blood came from about 28 alopecia patients at anywhere from one to four time points (pre-sensitization, 2, 6 and 24 weeks).

V and J are truncated by 0 bases and 1 base respectively, leaving an intervening sequence of 19 bases. Sequences MNHEY (CDR1) and SVGEGT (CDR2) are obtained from the germline V gene. The CDR3 holds 18 amino acids from the cysteine to the valine. The DNA shown is the 54-base CDR3, in frame from base 1. What the time point label conveys for this sample: patch test 1, 2 weeks after DPC sensitization. Taken with the paper, the label for treatment or condition translates to: therapeutic diphenylcyclopropenone sensitization with weekly scalp DPC. At every patch-test visit, the blood draw took place before the patch test was put on. To be eligible, patients had to be aged 18 to 70, diagnosed with alopecia and judged suitable for DPC therapy, while pregnant patients were excluded. Unfractionated whole blood was collected in Tempus Blood RNA tubes, and total RNA was extracted from that blood. Libraries came from RACE. The sequencer was a NextSeq 500. During library preparation, unique molecular identifiers were attached to individual cDNA molecules so that TCRs could be counted quantitatively and reproducibly. Both TCR alpha and TCR beta chains were sequenced from each blood RNA sample. For the original study's pipeline: A median of about 87,000 TCRs per sample was observed, with a range of roughly 20,000 to 700,000. V, J and CDR3 annotation of the TCR reads was performed with the Decombinator software suite. Every sample was subsampled to the same number of TCRs (28,000) for the PS versus PT1 abundance plots. TCRs were defined as expanded if absent before sensitization and observed at least eight times at the 2-week time point. TCRdb reprocessed the public reads (quality trimming at Q25 with fastp, clone calling with MiXCR) and kept in-frame beta chains. CDR3 protein sequences are deduplicated, and each keeps its most common genes and DNA. Clone size and V and J calls follow TCRdb, not the original study. The sample table shows some 15,000 distinct CDR3 sequences, and about 17% are seen once. The ten largest make up roughly 7.9% of the sample.

What the research found in general, with its limitations: Because all patients had alopecia, a presumed autoimmune disease, the immune response of the patients might differ from that of healthy individuals. Patch test score correlated positively with the number of PT1 expanded TCRs, reaching significance at thresholds 8, 16 and 32 but not at 4. DPC sensitization did not change the number of TCRs with a frequency above 1 in 1000, and there was no evidence of changes in global repertoire structure. After repeated subsampling, changes were observed in the strength of the expansion versus patch-test correlation and in the threshold at which the correlation became significant. Compared with pre-sensitization or healthy control sets, expanded TCRs formed significantly more large CDR3 similarity clusters, which is consistent with antigen-driven responses.

This clonotype was observed many times. Its antigen is unknown. No much larger clone exists at a distance of one base, and base qualities are not known. The receptor was isolated from a woman aged 25 to 39 with alopecia areata. Some clones in this sample may be carry-over from other donors' samples. Sequenced material: whole blood, taken in connection with sensitization to the hapten diphenylcyclopropenone (DPC). The V gene is TRBV6-2 or TRBV6-3 and the J gene is TRBJ2-7; a tentative D match to TRBD1 spans 5 bases. CDR3 loop: CASSYSTRQGTNSYEQYV. The sequenced DNA: TGTGCCAGCAGTTACTCCACGCGGCAGGGTACTAATTCCTACGAGCAGTACGTC.